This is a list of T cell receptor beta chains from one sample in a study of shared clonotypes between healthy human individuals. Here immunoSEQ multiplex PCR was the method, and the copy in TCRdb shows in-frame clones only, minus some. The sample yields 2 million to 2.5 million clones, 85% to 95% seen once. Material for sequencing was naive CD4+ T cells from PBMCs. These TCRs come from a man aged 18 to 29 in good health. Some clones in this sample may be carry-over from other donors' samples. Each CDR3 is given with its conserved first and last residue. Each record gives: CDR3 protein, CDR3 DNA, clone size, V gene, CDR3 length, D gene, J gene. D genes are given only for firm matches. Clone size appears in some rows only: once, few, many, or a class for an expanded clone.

CDR3: CASSSTGENSYNEQFF
DNA: TGCGCCAGCAGCTCGACAGGGGAAAACTCCTACAATGAGCAGTTCTTC
size: .
V: TRBV5-1
length: 16
D: TRBD1
J: TRBJ2-1

CDR3: CASTTGLLTDTQYF
DNA: TGTGCCAGTACCACCGGACTCCTCACAGATACGCAGTATTTT
size: once
V: TRBV19
length: 14
D: .
J: TRBJ2-3

CDR3: CASSVGGGYYRQFF
DNA: TGTGCCAGCAGCGTAGGAGGAGGGTATTATCGGCAGTTCTTC
size: .
V: TRBV9
length: 14
D: .
J: TRBJ2-1

CDR3: CASSSWDRGMGETQYF
DNA: TGTGCCAGCAGCTCCTGGGACAGGGGCATGGGAGAGACCCAGTACTTC
size: .
V: TRBV7-9
length: 16
D: TRBD1
J: TRBJ2-5

CDR3: CASSPAGLAGPDTQYF
DNA: TGTGCCAGCTCACCCGCGGGACTAGCGGGACCAGATACGCAGTATTTT
size: .
V: TRBV18
length: 16
D: TRBD2
J: TRBJ2-3

CDR3: CASRSQFFSGSNGGELFF
DNA: TGTGCCAGCAGATCTCAATTCTTTAGCGGGAGCAATGGCGGGGAGCTGTTTTTT
size: .
V: TRBV28
length: 18
D: TRBD2
J: TRBJ2-2

CDR3: CASSQRNLGNEQFF
DNA: TGTGCCAGCAGCCAGCGAAACCTGGGCAATGAGCAGTTCTTC
size: .
V: TRBV7-3
length: 14
D: .
J: TRBJ2-1

CDR3: CASSIDFLAGGSPSYNEQFF
DNA: TGTGCCAGTAGTATAGATTTCCTAGCGGGAGGTTCCCCGTCTTACAATGAGCAGTTCTTC
size: .
V: TRBV19
length: 20
D: TRBD2
J: TRBJ2-1

CDR3: CASSQVIKETQYF
DNA: TGCGCCAGCAGCCAAGTAATTAAAGAGACCCAGTACTTC
size: .
V: TRBV4-1
length: 13
D: .
J: TRBJ2-5

CDR3: CASSFFGTRGETQYF
DNA: TGCGCCAGCAGCTTCTTCGGGACAAGGGGAGAGACCCAGTACTTC
size: .
V: TRBV5-1
length: 15
D: .
J: TRBJ2-5

CDR3: CASTLSSYDEQYF
DNA: TGTGCCAGCACCCTTTCCTCCTACGACGAGCAGTACTTC
size: .
V: TRBV2
length: 13
D: .
J: TRBJ2-7

CDR3: CASSLTWGSKNIQYF
DNA: TGTGCCAGCAGCTTGACTTGGGGATCCAAAAACATTCAGTACTTC
size: .
V: TRBV5-8
length: 15
D: .
J: TRBJ2-4

CDR3: CASTKGNEKLFF
DNA: TGTGCCAGCACTAAGGGAAATGAAAAACTGTTTTTT
size: .
V: TRBV4-2
length: 12
D: .
J: TRBJ1-4

CDR3: CASSLARHSNSPLHF
DNA: TGTGCCAGCAGTTTAGCCAGGCACTCGAATTCACCCCTCCACTTT
size: .
V: TRBV28
length: 15
D: .
J: TRBJ1-6

CDR3: CASSLEANTGELFF
DNA: TGCGCCAGCAGCTTGGAAGCGAACACCGGGGAGCTGTTTTTT
size: .
V: TRBV5-1
length: 14
D: .
J: TRBJ2-2